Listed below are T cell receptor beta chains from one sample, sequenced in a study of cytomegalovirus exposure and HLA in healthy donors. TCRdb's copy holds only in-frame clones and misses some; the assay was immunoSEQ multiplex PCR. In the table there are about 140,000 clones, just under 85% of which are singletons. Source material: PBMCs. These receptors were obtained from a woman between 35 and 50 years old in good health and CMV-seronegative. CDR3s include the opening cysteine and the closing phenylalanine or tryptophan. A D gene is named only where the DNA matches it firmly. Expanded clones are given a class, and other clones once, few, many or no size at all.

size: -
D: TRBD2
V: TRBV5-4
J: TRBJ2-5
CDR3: CASSGGTSSQETQYF
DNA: TGTGCCAGCAGTGGGGGGACTAGCAGCCAAGAGACCCAGTACTTC

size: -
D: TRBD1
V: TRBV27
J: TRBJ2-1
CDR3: CASNLQGYSSYNEQFF
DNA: TGTGCCAGCAATTTACAGGGGTACAGCTCCTACAATGAGCAGTTCTTC

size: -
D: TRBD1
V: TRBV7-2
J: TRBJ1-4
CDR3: CASSLTGSNEKLFF
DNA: TGTGCCAGCAGCTTGACAGGGTCTAATGAAAAACTGTTTTTT

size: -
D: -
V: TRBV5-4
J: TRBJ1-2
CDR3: CASSLGAGANYGYTF
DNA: TGTGCCAGCAGCTTGGGTGCCGGAGCTAACTATGGCTACACCTTC

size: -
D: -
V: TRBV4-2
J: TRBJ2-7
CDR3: CASSPGTSAYEQYF
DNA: TGTGCCAGCAGCCCCGGGACATCCGCCTACGAGCAGTACTTC

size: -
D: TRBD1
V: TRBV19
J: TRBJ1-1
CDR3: CASTSPGTGNQATFF
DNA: TGTGCCAGTACCTCCCCCGGGACAGGGAATCAGGCAACTTTCTTT

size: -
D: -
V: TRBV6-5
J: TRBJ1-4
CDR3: CASRGVPGTNEKLFF
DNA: TGTGCCAGCCGCGGAGTGCCAGGGACTAATGAAAAACTGTTTTTT

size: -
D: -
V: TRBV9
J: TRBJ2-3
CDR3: CASSVDGGSDTQYF
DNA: TGTGCCAGCAGCGTAGACGGGGGTTCAGATACGCAGTATTTT

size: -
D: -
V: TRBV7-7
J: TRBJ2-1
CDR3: CASSLAGGQGGRILFF
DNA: TGTGCCAGCAGCTTAGCGGGGGGGCAGGGCGGCCGGATTCTGTTCTTC

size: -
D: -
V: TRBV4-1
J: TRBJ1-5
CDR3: CASSQNANSNQPQHF
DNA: TGCGCCAGCAGCCAAAACGCGAATAGCAATCAGCCCCAGCATTTT

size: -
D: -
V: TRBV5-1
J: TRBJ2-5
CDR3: CASSEGFGVAETQYF
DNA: TGCGCCAGCTCGGAGGGATTCGGGGTTGCAGAGACCCAGTACTTC

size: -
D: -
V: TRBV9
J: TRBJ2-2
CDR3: CASSLNRATPATGELFF
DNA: TGTGCCAGCAGCCTAAACAGGGCAACCCCAGCCACCGGGGAGCTGTTTTTT

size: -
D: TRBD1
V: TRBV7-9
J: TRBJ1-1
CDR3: CASSLDPGQGGPEAFF
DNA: TGTGCCAGCAGCTTAGATCCGGGACAGGGGGGTCCTGAAGCTTTCTTT

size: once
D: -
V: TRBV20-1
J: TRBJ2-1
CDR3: CSAHSYNEQFF
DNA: TGCAGTGCCCACTCCTACAATGAGCAGTTCTTC

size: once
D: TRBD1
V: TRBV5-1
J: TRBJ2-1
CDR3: CASSYGQGSYNEQFF
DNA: TGCGCCAGCAGCTACGGACAGGGGTCCTACAATGAGCAGTTCTTC

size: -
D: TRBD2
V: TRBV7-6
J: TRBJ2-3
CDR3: CASSTRTGGGTDTQYF
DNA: TGTGCCAGCAGCACCCGGACGGGAGGAGGTACAGATACGCAGTATTTT

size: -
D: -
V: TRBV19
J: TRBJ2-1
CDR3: CASSIEAEYNEQFF
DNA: TGTGCCAGTAGTATAGAGGCAGAATACAATGAGCAGTTCTTC

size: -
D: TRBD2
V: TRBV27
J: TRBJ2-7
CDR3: CASRPGGPLSYEQYF
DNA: TGTGCCAGCAGGCCGGGAGGGCCCCTTTCCTACGAGCAGTACTTC

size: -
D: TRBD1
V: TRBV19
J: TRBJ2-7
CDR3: CASSMGQGAGEQYF
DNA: TGTGCCAGTAGTATGGGACAGGGGGCGGGGGAGCAGTACTTC

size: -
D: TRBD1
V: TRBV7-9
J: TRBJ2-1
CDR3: CSSSSLHIDRVGADEQFF
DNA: TGTTCCAGCAGCTCGCTTCATATCGACAGGGTGGGAGCGGATGAGCAGTTCTTC

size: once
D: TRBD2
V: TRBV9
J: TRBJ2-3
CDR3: CASSVAAGGTQYF
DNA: TGTGCCAGCAGCGTAGCCGCGGGGGGAACGCAGTATTTT

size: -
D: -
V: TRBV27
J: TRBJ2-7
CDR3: CASSRTTKTGPHEQYF
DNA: TGTGCCAGCAGTCGTACCACAAAGACAGGCCCTCACGAGCAGTACTTC

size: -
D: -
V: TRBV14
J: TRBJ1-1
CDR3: CASSQDQTGRRMNTEAFF
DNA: TGTGCCAGCAGCCAAGATCAGACAGGCCGACGCATGAACACTGAAGCTTTCTTT

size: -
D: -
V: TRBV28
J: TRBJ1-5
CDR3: CASSFPRGDSNQPQHF
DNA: TGTGCCAGCAGTTTTCCCCGGGGGGATAGCAATCAGCCCCAGCATTTT

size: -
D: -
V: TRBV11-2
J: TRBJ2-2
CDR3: CASSPDRNTGELFF
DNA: TGTGCCAGCAGCCCGGACAGGAACACCGGGGAGCTGTTTTTT

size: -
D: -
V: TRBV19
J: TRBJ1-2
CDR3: CASSARTASPYGYTF
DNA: TGTGCCAGTAGTGCTCGGACAGCCTCCCCCTATGGCTACACCTTC

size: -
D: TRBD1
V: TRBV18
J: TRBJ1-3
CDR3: CASSPQGLGNTIYF
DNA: TGTGCCAGCTCCCCACAGGGGCTGGGAAACACCATATATTTT

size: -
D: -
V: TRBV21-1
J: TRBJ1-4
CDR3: CASSKDNPCGQGPRTNEKLFF
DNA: TGTGCCAGCAGCAAAGATAATCCCTGTGGACAGGGCCCAAGAACTAATGAAAAACTGTTTTTT

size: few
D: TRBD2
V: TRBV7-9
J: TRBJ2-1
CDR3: CASSLPLAGGDYNEQFF
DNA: TGTGCCAGCAGCTTACCCCTAGCGGGAGGGGACTACAATGAGCAGTTCTTC